Described below is a single T cell receptor beta chain sequence and its context. Every donor was a Caucasian adult from Nashville, Tennessee. About 100 million PBMCs per unsorted sample were used for genomic DNA. This CDR3 spans 17 amino acids. CDR1 and CDR2 (germline): MDHEN, SYDVKM. V lost 0 bases and J lost 4, with 16 bases in between. This entry is derived from a study of shared clonotypes between healthy human individuals. Sequencing was at deep level. The repertoire was sequenced with immunoSEQ multiplex PCR; TCRdb's copy has only in-frame clones and lacks some. The table includes about 470,000 clones, around 79% detected once.

This rearrangement joins TRBV28 to TRBJ2-1; D is ambiguous. This clonotype originated in a woman aged 35 to 49 in good health. Some clones in this sample may be carry-over from other donors' samples. The sequenced sample consisted of PBMCs. The CDR3 reads CASSLWQWPGKYNEQFF. Written as DNA, the CDR3 is TGTGCCAGCAGTTTATGGCAGTGGCCAGGTAAATACAATGAGCAGTTCTTC. The complete variable domain, with remaining parts taken from reference TRBV28 and TRBJ2-1, reads DVKVTQSSRYLVKRTGEKVFLECVQDMDHENMFWYRQDPGLGLRLIYFSYDVKMKEKGDIPEGYSVSREKKERFSLILESASTNQTSMYLCASSLWQWPGKYNEQFFGPGTRLTVL.